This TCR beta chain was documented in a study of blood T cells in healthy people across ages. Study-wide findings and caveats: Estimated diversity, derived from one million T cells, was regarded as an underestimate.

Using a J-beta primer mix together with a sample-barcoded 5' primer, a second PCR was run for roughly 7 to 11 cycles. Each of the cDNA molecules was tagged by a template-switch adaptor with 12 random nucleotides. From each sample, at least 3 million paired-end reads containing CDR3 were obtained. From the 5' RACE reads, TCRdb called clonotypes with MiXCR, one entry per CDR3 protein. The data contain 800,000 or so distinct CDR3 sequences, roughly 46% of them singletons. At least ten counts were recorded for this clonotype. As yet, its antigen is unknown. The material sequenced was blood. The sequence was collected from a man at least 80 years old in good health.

Here the CDR3 DNA reads TGTGCCAGCAGGATAGCGGGACAAGAGACCCAGTACTTC. Translating gives CASRIAGQETQYF. This rearrangement joins TRBV7-2 to TRBJ2-5; TRBD2 matches at 8 bases. Germline trimming cut 6 bases from V and 2 bases from J; bases unmatched to any gene: 2. Looked up from germline, CDR1 is SGHTA and CDR2 is FQGNSA. The CDR3 length is 13 residues. Full variable domain (outside the CDR3, taken from reference TRBV7-2 and TRBJ2-5): GAGVSQSPSNKVTEKGKDVELRCDPISGHTALYWYRQSLGQGLEFLIYFQGNSAPDKSGLPSDRFSAERTGGSVSTLTIQRTQQEDSAVYLCASRIAGQETQYFGPGTRLLVL.